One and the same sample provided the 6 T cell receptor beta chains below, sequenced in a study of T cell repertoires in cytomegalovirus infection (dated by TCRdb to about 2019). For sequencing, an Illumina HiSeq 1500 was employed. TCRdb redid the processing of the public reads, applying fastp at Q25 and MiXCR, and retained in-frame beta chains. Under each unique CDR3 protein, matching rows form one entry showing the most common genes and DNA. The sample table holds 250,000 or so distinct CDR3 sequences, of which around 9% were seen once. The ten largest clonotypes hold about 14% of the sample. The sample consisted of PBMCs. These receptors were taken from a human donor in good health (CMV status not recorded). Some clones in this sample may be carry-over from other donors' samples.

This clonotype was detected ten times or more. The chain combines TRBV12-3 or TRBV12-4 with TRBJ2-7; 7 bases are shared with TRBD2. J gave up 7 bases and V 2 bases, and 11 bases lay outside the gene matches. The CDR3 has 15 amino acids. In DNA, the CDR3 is TGTGCCAGCAGTTTAACGGGGGGTTATACGCGGGAGCAGTACTTC. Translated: CASSLTGGYTREQYF.

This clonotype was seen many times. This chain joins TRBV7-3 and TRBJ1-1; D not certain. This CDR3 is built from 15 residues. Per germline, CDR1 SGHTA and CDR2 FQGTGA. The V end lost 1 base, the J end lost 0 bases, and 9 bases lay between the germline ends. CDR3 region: CASSLRGGLNTEAFF. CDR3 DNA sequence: TGTGCCAGCAGCTTAAGGGGAGGGCTGAACACTGAAGCTTTCTTT.

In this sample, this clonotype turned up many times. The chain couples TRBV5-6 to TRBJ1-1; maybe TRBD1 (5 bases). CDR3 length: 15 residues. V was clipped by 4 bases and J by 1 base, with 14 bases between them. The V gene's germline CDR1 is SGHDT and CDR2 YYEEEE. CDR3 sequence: CASSLTYRRNTEAFF. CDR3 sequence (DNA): TGTGCCAGCAGCCTCACCTACAGGAGGAACACTGAAGCTTTCTTT.

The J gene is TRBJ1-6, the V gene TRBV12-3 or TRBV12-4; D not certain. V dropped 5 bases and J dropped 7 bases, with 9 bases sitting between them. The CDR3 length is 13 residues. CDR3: CASSTLGNSPLHF. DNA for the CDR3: TGTGCCAGCAGTACGTTGGGGAATTCACCCCTCCACTTT.

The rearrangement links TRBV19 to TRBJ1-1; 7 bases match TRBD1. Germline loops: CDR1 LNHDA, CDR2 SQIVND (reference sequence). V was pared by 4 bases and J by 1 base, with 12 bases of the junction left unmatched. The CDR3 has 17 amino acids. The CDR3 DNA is TGTGCCAGTAGTACTCGACAGGGATTGGTGGGGAACACTGAAGCTTTCTTT. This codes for CASSTRQGLVGNTEAFF.

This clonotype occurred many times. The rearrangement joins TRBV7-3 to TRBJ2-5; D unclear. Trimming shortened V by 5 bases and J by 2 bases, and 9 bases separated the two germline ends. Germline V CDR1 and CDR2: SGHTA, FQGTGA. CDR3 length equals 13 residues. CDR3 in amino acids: CASSVSHQETQYF. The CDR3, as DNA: TGTGCCAGCAGCGTATCTCATCAAGAGACCCAGTACTTC.